These 20 T cell receptor beta chains were sequenced from one sample in a study of blood T cell repertoires in COVID-19. The data were produced by immunoSEQ multiplex PCR, yet TCRdb's version contains in-frame clones alone and is incomplete. The table includes over 85,000 clones, around 87% detected once. Source material: peripheral blood. The receptor source for this set is a human donor in a cohort sampled during active COVID-19.

This clone showed up just once. The genes are TRBV5-8 and TRBJ2-7; a weak D match, TRBD2 (6 bases). Germline V gene lookup returns CDR1 SGHTS and CDR2 YDEGEE. Trimming removed 4 bases from V and 2 bases from J, with 19 bases in between. The CDR3 covers 16 residues. The CDR3 region is CASSRFTGDRAYEQYF. DNA for the CDR3: TGTGCCAGCAGCCGATTTACGGGGGATAGGGCCTACGAGCAGTACTTC.

This rearrangement joins TRBV5-1 to TRBJ2-3, with D hard to call. CDR3 length: 13 residues. Germline CDR1 and CDR2: SGHRS and YFSETQ. Deletions cut 2 bases from V and 2 bases from J, with 6 bases between. In DNA, the CDR3 is TGCGCCAGCAGCTTCACAACCACAGATACGCAGTATTTT. Residues: CASSFTTTDTQYF.

The chain combines TRBV28 with TRBJ2-5; D gene unclear. V lost 4 bases and J 5 bases, leaving 17 bases between the germline ends. The CDR3 has 15 amino acids. Germline CDR1 reads MDHEN; CDR2 reads SYDVKM. The CDR3 DNA is TGTGCCAGCAGTTCGTCCCGGGTCCCTGGGGAGACCCAGTACTTC. Protein: CASSSSRVPGETQYF.

The chain uses TRBV19 and TRBJ1-6, with 10 bases matching TRBD1. Germline V CDR1 and CDR2: LNHDA, SQIVND (reference sequence). The CDR3 is made up of 14 amino acids. The V gene end was trimmed by 7 bases and the J gene end by 6 bases; junction bases not matched to a gene: 3. The CDR3, as DNA: TGTGCCAGTACAGGGACAGGGGCTAATTCACCCCTCCACTTT. The encoded protein is CASTGTGANSPLHF.

V is TRBV7-2 and J is TRBJ2-3, with 12 bases that match TRBD2. The length of the CDR3 is 16 residues. Germline V gives CDR1 SGHTA, CDR2 FQGNSA. V shed 5 bases, J shed 4 bases, and the junction held 7 bases outside the gene matches. The CDR3 region is CASSKTSGSGADTQYF. DNA of the CDR3: TGTGCCAGCAGCAAGACTAGCGGGAGTGGGGCAGATACGCAGTATTTT.

The chain carries TRBV5-1 and TRBJ2-7, with 8 bases aligning to TRBD2. V shed 5 bases, J shed 0 bases, and the junction held 4 bases outside the gene matches. The CDR3 length is 14 residues. From germline, CDR1 is SGHRS and CDR2 YFSETQ. CDR3 nucleotide sequence: TGCGCCAGCAGTCGCGGGGGGAGCTCCTACGAGCAGTACTTC. The encoded protein is CASSRGGSSYEQYF.

The genes are TRBV7-9 and TRBJ2-7; D not certain. The ends were cut back, 3 bases at V and 4 bases at J, with 4 bases in the middle. CDR1 and CDR2 (germline): SEHNR, FQNEAQ (reference sequence). The CDR3 sequence is 11 residues long. This chain's CDR3 is CASSFNYEQYF. The CDR3 region has the DNA TGTGCCAGCAGCTTCAATTACGAGCAGTACTTC.

The rearrangement links TRBV15 to TRBJ2-2, with 8 bases that match TRBD2. Germline CDR1 is LNHNV and CDR2 is YYDKDF (reference sequence). V was pared by 1 base and J by 6 bases, with 10 bases of the junction left unmatched. The CDR3 is 17 amino acids. The CDR3 protein is CATSRGGAGGFAGELFF. CDR3 nucleotides: TGTGCCACCAGCAGAGGGGGGGCGGGAGGATTTGCCGGGGAGCTGTTTTTT.

The chain employs TRBV4-1 and TRBJ2-1, with 7 nucleotides matching TRBD2. Germline CDR1 is MGHRA and CDR2 is YSYEKL. J was trimmed by 5 bases and V by 1 base; bases with no gene match: 5. CDR3 size: 15 residues. CDR3 in DNA: TGCGCCAGCAGCCAAGTTGTCCGGGGGGACAATGAGCAGTTCTTC. It specifies CASSQVVRGDNEQFF.

This clone was observed a single time. V usage is TRBV24-1 and J usage is TRBJ1-2, with 7 bases that match TRBD1. After removal of 7 bases from V and 7 bases from J, the junction contained 11 bases not matched to a gene. Germline loops: CDR1 KGHDR, CDR2 SFDVKD. This CDR3 contains 14 residues. This chain's CDR3 is CATRPEGAESGYTF. CDR3 DNA: TGTGCCACCAGGCCCGAGGGGGCGGAGAGTGGCTACACCTTC.

The chain has TRBV29-1 and TRBJ2-2, with no clear D. The CDR3 consists of 14 residues. Looked up from germline, CDR1 is SQVTM and CDR2 is ANQGSEA. V was pared by 5 bases and J by 0 bases, with 10 bases between. The CDR3 sequence is CSVSQATNTGELFF. The CDR3 coding sequence is TGCAGCGTTAGTCAGGCCACGAACACCGGGGAGCTGTTTTTT.

The gene calls are TRBV28 and TRBJ2-7; D is undetermined. The CDR3 contains 12 residues. Trimming removed 3 bases from V and 4 bases from J, with 7 bases in between. Per the germline V gene, CDR1 is MDHEN and CDR2 is SYDVKM. CDR3 sequence: CASSLTEYEQYF. CDR3 coding DNA: TGTGCCAGCAGTTTGACGGAGTACGAGCAGTACTTC.

This clone occurred a few times. The V call is TRBV5-4, the J call TRBJ1-4; no clear D gene. V gave up 4 bases and J gave up 4 bases, with 8 bases separating them. This CDR3 contains 13 residues. The germline V gene has CDR1 SGHNT and CDR2 YYREEE (reference sequence). CDR3 residues: CASSPPSNEKLFF. CDR3 sequence (DNA): TGTGCCAGCAGCCCCCCCAGTAATGAAAAACTGTTTTTT.

V usage is TRBV11-1 and J usage is TRBJ2-3; 11 bases agree with TRBD2. Germline-derived CDR1 and CDR2 are SGHAT and FQDESV (reference sequence). Trimming at V came to 7 bases and at J to 6 bases, leaving 6 bases not matched to a gene. This CDR3 region has 14 residues. As DNA, the CDR3 is TGTGCCAGCAAACGAAGGACTAGCGGGGATACGCAGTATTTT. Amino acids: CASKRRTSGDTQYF.

The genes are TRBV7-8 and TRBJ1-3, with D unclear. The V end lost 0 bases, the J end lost 1 base, and 7 bases lay between the germline ends. The CDR3 extends over 15 amino acids. The germline V gene encodes CDR1 SGHVS and CDR2 FQNEAQ. CDR3 nucleotide sequence: TGTGCCAGCAGCTTAGCGTCGGGGTCTGGAAACACCATATATTTT. It is translated as CASSLASGSGNTIYF.

The chain couples TRBV6-1 to TRBJ2-7; 11 nucleotides align to TRBD1. The length of the CDR3 is 16 residues. CDR1 is MNHNS and CDR2 is SASEGT in the germline V gene. The trim removed 3 bases at V and 3 bases at J, leaving 7 bases unmatched. The DNA of the CDR3 is TGTGCCAGCAGTGACGTACCGGGACAGGGGGTCTACGAGCAGTACTTC. The encoded protein is CASSDVPGQGVYEQYF.

The chain employs TRBV6-5 and TRBJ2-5, with D possibly TRBD2 on 5 matching bases. From germline, CDR1 is MNHEY and CDR2 SVGAGI. This CDR3 is 13 amino acids long. Trimming shortened V by 6 bases and J by 5 bases, and 13 bases separated the two germline ends. The CDR3 DNA reads as TGTGCCAGCAGCAGACGGGAAAGCGAGACCCAGTACTTC. It codes for CASSRRESETQYF.

The chain uses TRBV28 and TRBJ2-4; TRBD1 matches at 7 bases. The germline V gene has CDR1 MDHEN and CDR2 SYDVKM. The CDR3 totals 18 residues. Trimming cost V 7 bases and J 1 base; bases outside gene matches: 16. The CDR3 bases are TGTGCCAGCAATCCCCGTCAACCGACAGGGCCGGCCAAAAACATTCAGTACTTC. The encoded protein is CASNPRQPTGPAKNIQYF.

CDR3 sequence reads: CASSLGALGQPQHF. Written as DNA, the CDR3 is TGTGCCAGCAGCTTAGGGGCGCTTGGTCAGCCCCAGCATTTT. The chain has TRBV7-8 and TRBJ1-5; no clear D. The V end was cut by 1 base, the J end by 6 bases, with 10 bases between. This CDR3 has 14 residues. CDR1 is SGHVS, CDR2 FQNEAQ, per germline.

This CDR3 is CASSPGLAGTTDTQYF. CDR3 in DNA: TGTGCCAGCAGCCCCGGGCTAGCGGGGACCACAGATACGCAGTATTTT. The chain uses TRBV9 and TRBJ2-3; 9 positions match TRBD2. The CDR3 contains 16 residues. CDR1 is SGDLS and CDR2 is YYNGEE in the germline V gene. Germline trimming cut 4 bases from V and 2 bases from J; bases unmatched to any gene: 8.